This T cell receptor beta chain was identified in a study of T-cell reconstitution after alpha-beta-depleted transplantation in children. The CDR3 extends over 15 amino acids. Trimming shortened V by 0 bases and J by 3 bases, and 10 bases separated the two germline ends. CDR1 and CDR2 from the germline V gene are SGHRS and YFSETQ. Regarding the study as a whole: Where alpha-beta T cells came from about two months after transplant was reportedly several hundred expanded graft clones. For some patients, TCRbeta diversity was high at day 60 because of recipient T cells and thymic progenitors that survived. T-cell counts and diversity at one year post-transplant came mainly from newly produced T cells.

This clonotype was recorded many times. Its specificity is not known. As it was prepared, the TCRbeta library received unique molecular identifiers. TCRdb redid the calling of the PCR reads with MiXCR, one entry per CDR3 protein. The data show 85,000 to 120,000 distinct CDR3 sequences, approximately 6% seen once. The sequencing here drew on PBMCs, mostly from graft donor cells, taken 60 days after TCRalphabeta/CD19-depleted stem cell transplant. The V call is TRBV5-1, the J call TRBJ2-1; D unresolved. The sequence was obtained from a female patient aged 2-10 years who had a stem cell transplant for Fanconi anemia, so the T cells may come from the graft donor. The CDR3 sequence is CASSLGGLIYNEQFF. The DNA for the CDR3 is TGCGCCAGCAGCTTGGGGGGTCTCATCTACAATGAGCAGTTCTTC. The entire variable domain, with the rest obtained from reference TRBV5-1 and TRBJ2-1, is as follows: KAGVTQTPRYLIKTRGQQVTLSCSPISGHRSVSWYQQTPGQGLQFLFEYFSETQRNKGNFPGRFSGRQFSNSRSEMNVSTLELGDSALYLCASSLGGLIYNEQFFGPGTRLTVL.